Listed here are 11 T cell receptor beta chains from one sample, sequenced in a study of blood T cells in healthy people across ages. It was with a sample-barcoded 5' primer and a J-beta primer mix that a second PCR of roughly 7 to 12 cycles was run. Via MiXCR, TCRdb re-called the 5' RACE reads, giving one row per CDR3 protein. This table has about 780,000 distinct CDR3 sequences, about 42% appearing once. The source material was blood. The receptors were gathered from an older man in good health.

This clonotype was seen a single time. The chain carries TRBV6-6 and TRBJ1-2, with 9 positions matching TRBD1. Trimming removed 2 bases from V and 7 bases from J; junction bases left unmatched: 8. The CDR3 covers 15 residues. Germline CDR1 MNHNY, CDR2 SVGAGI (reference sequence). The CDR3 DNA follows: TGTGCCAGCAGTTACGAAGCCGGGACAGGGAGTGGCTACACCTTC. It translates to CASSYEAGTGSGYTF.

This clonotype was found a few times. The chain carries TRBV2 and TRBJ2-5; 8 positions agree with TRBD2. The CDR3 has 14 amino acids. Germline lookup yields CDR1 SNHLY and CDR2 FYNNEI. The junction had 14 bases not matched to a gene; V was cut back by 9 bases and J by 8 bases. The CDR3 sequence is CASRQGTSGETQYF. The CDR3 nucleotides are TGTGCCAGTCGACAAGGGACTAGTGGAGAAACCCAGTACTTC.

The chain employs TRBV10-3 and TRBJ2-6; D unresolved. CDR3 length: 17 amino acids. Germline CDR1 ENHRY, CDR2 SYGVKD. Trimming pared 2 bases from V and 0 bases from J, leaving 11 bases between. The CDR3 DNA follows: TGTGCCATCAGTGAGGAGGAAAAACACTCTGGGGCCAACGTCCTGACTTTC. Protein: CAISEEEKHSGANVLTF.

The chain has TRBV6-1 and TRBJ2-5; 9 bases are a match to TRBD2. The J call may be mistaken, given a closer DNA end match to TRBJ2-7. Germline CDR1 MNHNS, CDR2 SASEGT. The CDR3 totals 14 residues. The CDR3 bases are TGTGCCAGCAGTTTACCGGGACTAGCATACGAGCAGTACTTC. Translating gives CASSLPGLAYEQYF.

In this sample, this clonotype turned up many times. This chain links TRBV2 with TRBJ2-7; possible D gene TRBD1, 6 bases. Trimming took off 6 bases at V and 2 bases at J, with 8 bases between the two ends. CDR1 and CDR2 (germline): SNHLY, FYNNEI. The CDR3 has 12 residues. The CDR3 region has the DNA TGTGCCAGCAGAGAGGGGGCCTACGAGCAGTACTTC. The encoded protein is CASREGAYEQYF.

Only a few counts were recorded for this clonotype. The rearrangement links TRBV7-3 to TRBJ1-4; D gene ambiguous. The CDR3 runs to 12 residues. V was clipped by 5 bases and J by 14 bases, with 15 bases between them. Germline V CDR1 and CDR2: SGHTA, FQGTGA. The CDR3 is CASSGSRPALFF. DNA for the CDR3: TGTGCCAGCAGCGGAAGCCGACCTGCGCTGTTTTTT.

The gene calls are TRBV24-1 and TRBJ2-3; 8 bases map to TRBD1. The CDR3 covers 15 residues. Germline CDR1 KGHDR, CDR2 SFDVKD. Trimming cost V 7 bases and J 6 bases; bases outside gene matches: 11. CDR3 amino acids: CATSRGTGPGDTQYF. In DNA form, the CDR3 reads TGTGCCACCAGCCGGGGGACAGGCCCAGGGGATACGCAGTATTTT.

The rearrangement uses TRBV2 and TRBJ2-1; possibly TRBD2 for D (7 bases). The CDR3 has 14 amino acids. Germline V CDR1 and CDR2: SNHLY, FYNNEI. Trimming removed 6 bases from V and 1 base from J, with 10 bases in between. The CDR3: CASSGGPSYNEQFF. DNA for the CDR3: TGTGCCAGCAGCGGGGGGCCATCCTACAATGAGCAGTTCTTC.

The J gene is TRBJ1-4, the V gene TRBV4-3, with 7 positions matching TRBD1. CDR3 length equals 16 residues. The germline V gene encodes CDR1 LGHNA and CDR2 YSLEER. With V trimmed by 4 bases and J by 8 bases, 13 bases remained unmatched. CDR3 DNA sequence: TGCGCCAGCAGCCCCGGACAGGAAGGATTTCGGGAAAAACTGTTTTTT. It yields the protein CASSPGQEGFREKLFF.

The chain recombines TRBV7-9 with TRBJ2-1, with no clear D. The ends were cut back, 6 bases at V and 7 bases at J, with 22 bases in the middle. Germline loops: CDR1 SEHNR, CDR2 FQNEAQ (reference sequence). The CDR3 has 16 amino acids. CDR3 in amino acids: CASSPNPQWPSNEQFF. In nucleotides, the CDR3 is TGTGCCAGCAGTCCCAATCCCCAATGGCCGTCAAATGAGCAGTTCTTC.

This chain connects TRBV20-1 to TRBJ1-1; D uncertain. The V gene's germline CDR1 is DFQATT and CDR2 SNEGSKA (reference sequence). The CDR3 extends over 15 amino acids. Trimming took 1 base from V and 3 from J, leaving 15 bases between them. The CDR3 DNA is TGCAGTGCTAGAGGTGGGGAGGCCCTCCACACTGAAGCTTTCTTT. Its protein product is CSARGGEALHTEAFF.